Listed below are T cell receptor beta chains from one sample, sequenced in a study of cytomegalovirus exposure and HLA in healthy donors. TCRdb's copy holds only in-frame clones and misses some; the assay was immunoSEQ multiplex PCR. The data hold about 67,000 clones, with 60% to 80% observed a single time. The sequenced material came from PBMCs. These receptors were collected from a man between 60 and 70 years old in good health and CMV-seropositive. The CDR3 runs from the conserved cysteine through the conserved F or W. D genes are given only for firm matches. The size field is filled for only some rows; it gives once, few, many or a size class.

cdr3_aa	cdr3_nt	d_call	clone_size	j_call	v_call
CSVEPTRNGELFF	TGCAGCGTTGAGCCCACTCGCAACGGGGAGCTGTTTTTT	-	few	TRBJ2-2	TRBV29-1
CATSARGSQETQYF	TGTGCCACCAGCGCCCGGGGTAGCCAAGAGACCCAGTACTTC	-	-	TRBJ2-5	TRBV15
CASSSQTGLQETQYF	TGTGCCAGCAGCTCCCAGACAGGACTCCAAGAGACCCAGTACTTC	-	-	TRBJ2-5	TRBV7-2
CASSAGWSTEAFF	TGTGCCAGTAGTGCGGGGTGGAGCACTGAAGCTTTCTTT	-	few	TRBJ1-1	TRBV19
CASSQSLYGYTF	TGTGCCAGTTCCCAGTCTTTATATGGCTACACCTTC	-	-	TRBJ1-2	TRBV19
CASSLAGEVRQPQHF	TGCGCCAGCAGCTTGGCTGGGGAGGTCAGACAGCCCCAGCATTTT	-	-	TRBJ1-5	TRBV5-1
CASSDSKGQGRTLHGYTF	TGTGCCAGCAGTGACTCGAAGGGGCAGGGAAGAACATTACATGGCTACACCTTC	-	-	TRBJ1-2	TRBV6-4
CASSGIDITQANYGYTF	TGTGCCAGCAGCGGGATAGACATCACCCAGGCTAACTATGGCTACACCTTC	-	-	TRBJ1-2	TRBV9
CAISGTGSEKLFF	TGTGCCATCAGTGGGACAGGAAGCGAAAAACTGTTTTTT	TRBD1	-	TRBJ1-4	TRBV10-3
CASSIGQSSYNEQFF	TGTGCCAGCAGCATAGGACAGAGCTCCTACAATGAGCAGTTCTTC	-	-	TRBJ2-1	TRBV7-8
CASRGWTAYGYTF	TGTGCCAGTAGGGGGTGGACAGCCTATGGCTACACCTTC	-	-	TRBJ1-2	TRBV19
CASGQILGGTDTQYF	TGTGCCAGCGGTCAGATCCTAGGGGGCACAGATACGCAGTATTTT	-	-	TRBJ2-3	TRBV6-6
CASSFEGQTGELFF	TGCGCCAGCAGCTTCGAGGGCCAGACCGGGGAGCTGTTTTTT	-	few	TRBJ2-2	TRBV5-1
CASSPLAGGPGADTQYF	TGCGCCAGCAGCCCTCTAGCGGGGGGGCCAGGAGCAGATACGCAGTATTTT	TRBD2	-	TRBJ2-3	TRBV5-1
CASSEWGSISYEQYF	TGCGCCAGCAGTGAGTGGGGCAGCATCTCCTACGAGCAGTACTTC	-	-	TRBJ2-7	TRBV10-1